Listed below are T cell receptor beta chains from one sample, sequenced in a study of technical replicates of blood from a few donors. The table came from immunoSEQ multiplex PCR; TCRdb's copy has only in-frame clones and leaves some out. The sample has around 84,000 clones, nearly 98% seen once; the top ten hold 0.15%. The sequencing sample was made of T cells isolated from PBMCs. These receptors all stem from a human donor in good health. The CDR3 runs from the conserved cysteine through the conserved F or W. A D gene is named only where the DNA matches it firmly.

TGTGCCAGCCTCCCGGGAGGCACTGAAGCTTTCTTT,CASLPGGTEAFF,TRBV28,12,NA,TRBJ1-1
TGCGCCAGCAGCCAACCCACGGGACAGCCCAAGAGGTATTTT,CASSQPTGQPKRYF,TRBV4-1,14,TRBD1,TRBJ2-3
TGTGCCAGCAGTTCGACAGGGACGATTGGTGGCTACACCTTC,CASSSTGTIGGYTF,TRBV6-1,14,TRBD1,TRBJ1-2
TGCAGCGTTGAAGGGGGGCTTGGGGACATTCAGTACTTC,CSVEGGLGDIQYF,TRBV29-1,13,NA,TRBJ2-4
TGTGCCAGCAGTTCGACAGAGGAAGCTTTCTTT,CASSSTEEAFF,TRBV2,11,NA,TRBJ1-1
TGTGCCAGCAGTTCGCCATCTAGCGGGAGCGCGAAGGGTGAGCAGTTCTTC,CASSSPSSGSAKGEQFF,TRBV27,17,TRBD2,TRBJ2-1
TGTGCCAGCAGTTTATCGGTAGGCGGAGAAAACATTCAGTACTTC,CASSLSVGGENIQYF,TRBV27,15,NA,TRBJ2-4
TGTGCCATCACCTCTGCGGAGAACACTGAAGCTTTCTTT,CAITSAENTEAFF,TRBV10-3,13,NA,TRBJ1-1
TGTGCCATCAGTAAGGCCGGGACAGACGCCTTAATTAACTATGGCTACACCTTC,CAISKAGTDALINYGYTF,TRBV10-3,18,TRBD1,TRBJ1-2
TGTGCCAGCAGCATGACCTTTCAGGGGCCCTCCTACGAGCAGTACTTC,CASSMTFQGPSYEQYF,TRBV7-8,16,NA,TRBJ2-7
TGTGCCAGCAGTTCAGGGGATCCTTACGAGCAGTACTTC,CASSSGDPYEQYF,TRBV6-5,13,NA,TRBJ2-7
TGTGCCAGTAGCTCAGGGGGAGCGAACACTGAAGCTTTCTTT,CASSSGGANTEAFF,TRBV19,14,TRBD1,TRBJ1-1
TGTGCCAGCAGCTTAGACCCCCAGGGTAGGCGGGAGGCCTCTCCCTACGAGCAGTACTTC,CASSLDPQGRREASPYEQYF,TRBV7-8,20,TRBD2,TRBJ2-7
TGTGCCAGCAGTTTCTACAGGGGGGGCGCTTTCTTT,CASSFYRGGAFF,TRBV28,12,TRBD1,TRBJ1-1
TGTGCCAGCAGTTTATTTTCCCTCCCCGGGAGCGGAAATGAGCAGTTCTTC,CASSLFSLPGSGNEQFF,TRBV27,17,NA,TRBJ2-1
TGCGCCAGCAGCCTCCGCCCTGGGACAGGGGAGAAGAATACGCAGTATTTT,CASSLRPGTGEKNTQYF,TRBV4-1,17,TRBD1,TRBJ2-3
TGCAGTGCTCTCGGAGCTTTCTTT,CSALGAFF,TRBV20-1,8,NA,TRBJ1-1
TGTGCCAGCAGTGAAGCGGTCGCGGGGACCGGGGAGCTGTTTTTT,CASSEAVAGTGELFF,TRBV2,15,NA,TRBJ2-2
TGCGCCAGCAGCTTGGCACCAGGGATTATCGATGAGCAGTTCTTC,CASSLAPGIIDEQFF,TRBV5-1,15,NA,TRBJ2-1
TGTGCCAGCAGGCGTTACAGGGGGCGGGAAGCTTTCTTT,CASRRYRGREAFF,TRBV7-2,13,TRBD1,TRBJ1-1
TGTGCCAGCAGTTACCAGTGGCAGAGAGGCTACGAGCAGTACTTC,CASSYQWQRGYEQYF,TRBV6-5,15,NA,TRBJ2-7
TGCGCCAGCAGCCCCCTGGCCACAGATACGCAGTATTTT,CASSPLATDTQYF,TRBV4-1,13,NA,TRBJ2-3
TGTGCCAGCTCCCCGCCGGGACAGGCCTACGAGCAGTACTTC,CASSPPGQAYEQYF,TRBV25-1,14,TRBD1,TRBJ2-7
TGTGCCAGCAGCCTTGGACAGGGGGCCACTGAAGCTTTCTTT,CASSLGQGATEAFF,TRBV13,14,TRBD1,TRBJ1-1
TGTGCCAGCAGTTACCAGTCTGTGGCTGAGCAGTTCTTC,CASSYQSVAEQFF,TRBV6-5,13,NA,TRBJ2-1
TGCGCCAGCAGCCAAGGGCCATTGGGCCAAAACATTCAGTACTTC,CASSQGPLGQNIQYF,TRBV4-1,15,NA,TRBJ2-4
TGTGCCAGCAGCTCAGACAGGGCGGAGGATGAAAAACTGTTTTTT,CASSSDRAEDEKLFF,TRBV7-9,15,TRBD1,TRBJ1-4
TGCAGCGTTGAAGAGGGGGGAAATCAGCCCCAGCATTTT,CSVEEGGNQPQHF,TRBV29-1,13,NA,TRBJ1-5
TGTGCCTGGAGTTTGAGCAATGAGCAGTTCTTC,CAWSLSNEQFF,TRBV30,11,NA,TRBJ2-1
TGTGCCAGCAGTTTGGTTGACAGGGGGGGTAGCAATCAGCCCCAGCATTTT,CASSLVDRGGSNQPQHF,TRBV28,17,TRBD1,TRBJ1-5
TGTGCCAGCAACCCGAGGAGGCTAGAGAACGAGCAGTACTTC,CASNPRRLENEQYF,TRBV6-1,14,NA,TRBJ2-7
TGTGCCAGCAGTTACGTCCAGGGAACCTACAATGAGCAGTTCTTC,CASSYVQGTYNEQFF,TRBV6-6,15,NA,TRBJ2-1
TGTGCCAGCACCCCGGGACTAGCGTTTACAGGGGAGCTGTTTTTT,CASTPGLAFTGELFF,TRBV9,15,TRBD2,TRBJ2-2
TGTGCCAGTAGTCCAGTCAACACTGAAGCTTTCTTT,CASSPVNTEAFF,TRBV19,12,NA,TRBJ1-1
TGCGCCAGCAGCTTGGGGGCGGGACAGGGTAAGGGCACTGAAGCTTTCTTT,CASSLGAGQGKGTEAFF,TRBV5-1,17,TRBD1,TRBJ1-1
TGCAGCGTACTAAGCTCCTACAATGAGCAGTTCTTC,CSVLSSYNEQFF,TRBV29-1,12,NA,TRBJ2-1
TGCGCCAGCAGCGTGCCCAGGGCTGGGGCCAACGTCCTGACTTTC,CASSVPRAGANVLTF,TRBV5-1,15,NA,TRBJ2-6
TGCGCCAGCAGCCAAGAAGGAAGGGCTAGCGGAAACACAGATACGCAGTATTTT,CASSQEGRASGNTDTQYF,TRBV4-1,18,TRBD2,TRBJ2-3
TGCGCCAGCAGCCAGGGGGACAGAATGAACACTGAAGCTTTCTTT,CASSQGDRMNTEAFF,TRBV4-1,15,TRBD1,TRBJ1-1